This T cell receptor beta chain is drawn from a study of shared clonotypes between healthy human individuals. About this clone: Its target is unknown. The same CDR3 is also encoded by other DNA sequences in this sample.

CDR3 size: 11 residues. Germline lookup yields CDR1 SQVTM and CDR2 ANQGSEA. V was shortened by 6 bases and J by 4 bases, with 10 bases between the two germline ends. Sequencing used immunoSEQ multiplex PCR; TCRdb keeps in-frame clones, though not all of them. The data show about 2.1 million clones, around 93% seen once. Study-level results: It was the non-shared clonotypes that had lower generation probabilities than clonotypes shared by all four donors.

Naivety among CD8 cells was defined by CD45RO negativity and positive CCR7 selection, thereby excluding terminally differentiated effector memory CD45RA+ cells. The study drew its donors from healthy HIV-negative adults without recent acute infections or vaccinations. This sequence originates from a man younger than 35 in good health. Some clones in this sample may be carry-over from other donors' samples. Sequenced: naive CD8+ T cells from PBMCs. V usage is TRBV29-1 and J usage is TRBJ2-7; tentatively, D is TRBD1 (5 bases). DNA of the CDR3: TGCAGCGTCAGGACATTTTACGAGCAGTACTTC. Amino acid sequence: CSVRTFYEQYF.